Following are 10 T cell receptor beta chains from one sample sequenced in a study of OX40 agonist ivuxolimab in advanced cancers. The method was immunoSEQ multiplex PCR; TCRdb's version includes in-frame clones alone and lacks a portion of them. This table has approximately 17,000 clones, 90% appearing once. The material was CD4+ or CD8+ T cells sorted from blood, obtained in a trial of the OX40 agonist ivuxolimab. These receptors originate from an adult with an advanced solid tumor such as melanoma, head and neck, liver or kidney cancer.

The V call is TRBV6-5, the J call TRBJ2-5; D unclear. Trimming stripped 1 base from V and 1 base from J, with 7 bases between. The germline gives CDR1 MNHEY, CDR2 SVGAGI. The CDR3 has 14 residues. The CDR3 is CASSYYAGQETQYF. In DNA, the CDR3 is TGTGCCAGCAGTTACTATGCAGGCCAAGAGACCCAGTACTTC.

The V call is TRBV5-6, the J call TRBJ2-2; D gene unclear. Trimming pared 4 bases from V and 1 base from J, leaving 8 bases between. The CDR3 contains 14 residues. Germline V lookup: CDR1 SGHDT, CDR2 YYEEEE. The CDR3 loop is CASSADRNTGELFF. CDR3 nucleotide sequence: TGTGCCAGCAGCGCGGATCGGAACACCGGGGAGCTGTTTTTT.

This rearrangement joins TRBV15 to TRBJ2-1; D may be TRBD1 (6 bases). Germline V gene data show CDR1 as LNHNV and CDR2 as YYDKDF (reference sequence). V gave up 3 bases and J gave up 4 bases, with 16 bases separating them. The CDR3 spans 16 residues. In DNA form, the CDR3 reads TGTGCCACCAGCAGCCTAACAGGGCTGGATTACAATGAGCAGTTCTTC. Translated: CATSSLTGLDYNEQFF.

J is TRBJ2-1 and V is TRBV4-1; D is undetermined. The CDR3 contains 11 residues. In germline, CDR1 is MGHRA, CDR2 YSYEKL. V dropped 4 bases and J dropped 7 bases, with 5 bases sitting between them. The CDR3 loop reads CASSLGNEQFF. The CDR3 DNA reads TGCGCCAGCAGCCTGGGGAATGAGCAGTTCTTC.

The CDR3 region has the DNA TGTGCCAGCAGCTTTTATAGGGACGAGCAGTACTTC. Translated, it gives CASSFYRDEQYF. The rearrangement uses TRBV7-8 and TRBJ2-7; no reliable D call. The CDR3 covers 12 residues. V lost 3 bases, J lost 5 bases, and 8 bases lay in between. Germline V lookup: CDR1 SGHVS, CDR2 FQNEAQ.

The rearrangement joins TRBV6-5 to TRBJ1-1, with D unclear. V was clipped by 2 bases and J by 6 bases, with 10 bases between them. The CDR3 is 13 amino acids. Germline V lookup: CDR1 MNHEY, CDR2 SVGAGI. CDR3 in DNA: TGTGCCAGCAGTTACCGGGCCCTCTCTGAAGCTTTCTTT. Protein sequence: CASSYRALSEAFF.

The genes are TRBV11-3 and TRBJ1-2, with D perhaps matching TRBD1 (5 bases). V was trimmed by 5 bases and J by 2 bases, leaving 9 bases between them. This CDR3 is 13 amino acids long. Germline CDR1 SGHNT, CDR2 YENEEA. This CDR3 is CASSSGANYGYTF. The CDR3 nucleotides are TGTGCCAGCAGCAGCGGGGCGAACTATGGCTACACCTTC.

The chain combines TRBV7-9 with TRBJ2-7; TRBD1 matches at 7 bases. The CDR3 covers 17 residues. Germline V gene lookup returns CDR1 SEHNR and CDR2 FQNEAQ (reference sequence). The V gene end was trimmed by 5 bases and the J gene end by 0 bases; junction bases not matched to a gene: 13. The CDR3 here is CASSRIPTGLSSYEQYF. The DNA for the CDR3 is TGTGCCAGCAGCCGAATCCCGACAGGGCTTTCCTCCTACGAGCAGTACTTC.

The CDR3 coding sequence is TGTGCCTGGAGCGAACAGGGCAGTTTGCATTCACCCCTCCACTTT. Amino acid sequence: CAWSEQGSLHSPLHF. V is TRBV30 and J is TRBJ1-6; tentatively, D is TRBD1 (6 bases). The CDR3 contains 15 residues. Deletions cut 3 bases from V and 8 bases from J, with 17 bases between. Germline CDR1 and CDR2: GTSNPN and SVGIG (reference sequence).

Written as DNA, the CDR3 is TGTGCCAGCAGCTTAGGGGCAGGGGGTAATTCACCCCTCCACTTT. As protein: CASSLGAGGNSPLHF. The V and J genes are TRBV7-9 and TRBJ1-6; 7 bases are shared with TRBD1. The V and J ends lost 1 base and 6 bases, in that order; junction bases with no gene match: 3. Germline V gene data show CDR1 as SEHNR and CDR2 as FQNEAQ (reference sequence). This CDR3 spans 15 amino acids.